The 4 T cell receptor beta chains listed next were all sequenced from one sample in a study of regulatory T cells in long-lasting Graves disease. Time point denoted: persistent/refractory GD, antithyroid drugs over 5 years with positive TRAb. Following extraction of RNA from PBMCs, that RNA was used to make the TCR library. Sequencing libraries for TCR beta were prepared with iRepertoire HTBI primers and Arm-PCR of CDR3 regions. TCRdb reprocessed the multiplex PCR reads via MiXCR and lists one record per CDR3 protein. The data show more than 650,000 distinct CDR3 sequences, with 30% seen just once and 42% held by the top ten. The sample in question was peripheral blood mononuclear cells (PBMCs), obtained when the disease was refractory, from a patient treated with antithyroid drugs. Receptors originate from a female donor with Graves disease.

This clonotype was counted between two and nine times. The rearrangement links TRBV2 to TRBJ1-1; D remains ambiguous. Germline V gene data show CDR1 as SNHLY and CDR2 as FYNNEI. The V end was cut by 6 bases, the J end by 3 bases, with 11 bases between. The length of the CDR3 is 13 residues. Written as DNA, the CDR3 is TGTGCCAGCAGACAAAACAGAGACACTGAAGCTTTCTTT. Translated: CASRQNRDTEAFF.

CDR3 sequence: CASSLKTRLAGVETQYF. CDR3 DNA sequence: TGTGCCAGCAGTTTAAAAACCAGACTAGCGGGAGTAGAGACCCAGTACTTC. The rearrangement links TRBV27 to TRBJ2-5; 12 bases align to TRBD2. Germline CDR1 is MNHEY and CDR2 is SMNVEV (reference sequence). The CDR3 length is 17 residues. The J segment lost 4 bases and the V segment lost 2 bases, leaving 8 bases of the junction unmatched.

This clonotype was seen ten or more times. The genes are TRBV12-3 or TRBV12-4 and TRBJ2-7, with unresolved D. V was pared by 6 bases and J by 5 bases, with 26 bases between. The CDR3 has 17 residues. CDR3 nucleotide sequence: TGTGCCAGCAGCCCCGGACCGGCTAATCCTCGCCTGGACGAGCAGTACTTC. Its translation: CASSPGPANPRLDEQYF.

The chain carries TRBV29-1 and TRBJ1-2, with D unresolved. From germline, CDR1 is SQVTM and CDR2 ANQGSEA. The CDR3 has 13 amino acids. V was pared by 4 bases and J by 2 bases, with 11 bases between. The CDR3 nucleotides are TGCAGCGTTGTGGGTTCCGGCAACTATGGCTACACCTTC. The encoded protein is CSVVGSGNYGYTF. Variable domain in full (rest from reference TRBV29-1 and TRBJ1-2): SAVISQKPSRDICQRGTSLTIQCQVDSQVTMMFWYRQQPGQSLTLIATANQGSEATYESGFVIDKFPISRPNLTFSTLTVSNMSPEDSSIYLCSVVGSGNYGYTFGSGTRLTVV.